This T cell receptor beta chain comes out of a study of T cells in Graves' hyperthyroidism and ophthalmopathy. The ends were cut back, 5 bases at V and 0 bases at J, with 14 bases in the middle. Germline loops: CDR1 ENHRY, CDR2 SYGVKD. This CDR3 comprises 15 residues. Study-level points and caveats: Blood held most thyroid clonotypes expanded above 0.001 frequency. With a median lead of around 6.7 months before onset, the model predicted ophthalmopathy.

The table lists this clonotype with many counts. Its antigen remains unknown. Authors of the study amplified TCR beta CDR3 regions from RNA transcripts. The TCR CDR3 was amplified in a first-round RT-PCR using the HTBI primer set. TCRdb reprocessed the multiplex PCR reads with MiXCR, giving one entry per CDR3 protein. In the table there are roughly 260,000 distinct CDR3 sequences, 13% to 15% of which are singletons. Sequenced: blood. The clonotype originates from a woman aged 40 to 50 with Graves' hyperthyroidism that later progressed to Graves' ophthalmopathy. V is TRBV10-3 and J is TRBJ2-7; tentatively, D is TRBD1 (6 bases). CDR3 sequence reads: CAISLRGPSSYEQYF. In DNA form, the CDR3 reads TGTGCCATCAGTCTCAGGGGTCCTAGCTCCTACGAGCAGTACTTC.